These 25 T cell receptor beta chains came from one sample sequenced in a study of blood T cell repertoires in COVID-19. TCRdb's table, derived via immunoSEQ multiplex PCR, lists solely in-frame clones and lacks some. The sample consists of 150,000 to 200,000 clones, 70% to 85% of them appearing once. Sequenced material: PBMCs or T cells enriched from blood (not recorded which). The receptors here all came from a woman aged 50 to 60 who had recovered from COVID-19.

The rearrangement links TRBV21-1 to TRBJ1-6. TRBV21-1 is classified as a pseudogene. The CDR3 is 18 residues long. Here the CDR3 reads CASSKDSTELSYNSPLHF. Written as DNA, the CDR3 is TGTGCCAGCAGCAAAGATTCGACGGAGTTATCCTATAATTCACCCCTCCACTTT.

This chain joins TRBV5-1 and TRBJ1-2; 7 bases map to TRBD1. CDR1 is SGHRS and CDR2 is YFSETQ in the germline V gene. The CDR3 length is 14 residues. J gave up 4 bases and V 2 bases, and 5 bases lay outside the gene matches. This chain's CDR3 is CASSLNRGPYGYTF. The CDR3 region has the DNA TGCGCCAGCAGCTTAAACAGGGGCCCCTATGGCTACACCTTC.

The V call is TRBV6-5, the J call TRBJ1-2, with D unresolved. The V gene lost 6 bases and the J gene lost 3 bases, with 5 bases spanning the gap. Germline CDR1 MNHEY, CDR2 SVGAGI. The CDR3 is 11 residues long. For the CDR3, the DNA is TGTGCCAGCAGGGACTACTATGGCTACACCTTC. Protein product: CASRDYYGYTF.

The chain carries TRBV10-3 and TRBJ2-7; D ambiguous. V was trimmed by 0 bases and J by 6 bases, leaving 6 bases between them. The CDR3 extends over 12 amino acids. Germline CDR1 and CDR2: ENHRY and SYGVKD. This chain's CDR3 is CAISESRREQYF. As DNA, the CDR3 is TGTGCCATCAGTGAGTCCAGGCGCGAGCAGTACTTC.

This chain uses TRBV10-3 with TRBJ2-2; D may be TRBD1 (6 bases). V was cut by 7 bases and J by 2 bases, with 11 bases left in between. The germline V gene encodes CDR1 ENHRY and CDR2 SYGVKD. The CDR3 runs to 14 residues. This CDR3 is CAINGDINTGELFF. The CDR3 coding sequence is TGTGCCATCAATGGGGACATTAACACCGGGGAGCTGTTTTTT.

This chain links TRBV5-6 with TRBJ2-4, with TRBD2 as a possible D gene (5 bases). Per the germline V gene, CDR1 is SGHDT and CDR2 is YYEEEE. The CDR3 runs 18 residues. V lost 0 bases to trimming and J lost 0 bases, with 16 bases between them. The CDR3 here is CASSLGLGRRGAKNIQYF. The CDR3 region has the DNA TGTGCCAGCAGCTTGGGTTTGGGGAGACGGGGAGCCAAAAACATTCAGTACTTC. Complete variable domain (other parts from reference TRBV5-6 and TRBJ2-4): DAGVTQSPTHLIKTRGQQVTLRCSPKSGHDTVSWYQQALGQGPQFIFQYYEEEERQRGNFPDRFSGHQFPNYSSELNVNALLLGDSALYLCASSLGLGRRGAKNIQYFGAGTRLSVL.

V usage is TRBV30 and J usage is TRBJ2-2; 8 bases are a match to TRBD1. The V gene end was trimmed by 1 base and the J gene end by 4 bases; junction bases not matched to a gene: 5. This CDR3 contains 15 residues. Germline V lookup: CDR1 GTSNPN, CDR2 SVGIG (reference sequence). The CDR3 DNA is TGTGCCTGGAGTGCGCAGGGGGCGGCCACCGGGGAGCTGTTTTTT. It specifies CAWSAQGAATGELFF.

This clone was recorded only once. This sequence joins TRBV27 and TRBJ1-2, with TRBD1 identical over 8 bases. Unmatched junction bases numbered 8, after V lost 7 bases and J lost 4 bases. Germline-derived CDR1 and CDR2 are MNHEY and SMNVEV (reference sequence). CDR3 length: 14 amino acids. CDR3 sequence (DNA): TGTGCCAGCAACCTCAGGGGGCGCTCCTATGGCTACACCTTC. Its translation is CASNLRGRSYGYTF.

The rearrangement joins TRBV18 to TRBJ1-1; D is unclear. The CDR3 is 13 residues long. Trimming removed 2 bases at V and 4 bases at J, with 8 bases between. In germline, CDR1 is KGHSH, CDR2 LQKENI. CDR3 coding DNA: TGTGCCAGCTCACCAACGGTTACCACTGAAGCTTTCTTT. Translating gives CASSPTVTTEAFF.

The chain carries TRBV5-4 and TRBJ2-2; tentative D call: TRBD2 (6 bases). Germline V gene sequence: CDR1 SGHNT, CDR2 YYREEE (reference sequence). Trimming shortened V by 0 bases and J by 8 bases, and 8 bases separated the two germline ends. The CDR3 is 13 residues long. The CDR3 DNA reads TGTGCCAGCAGCTTGGTTGCGGGAGGGGAGCTGTTTTTT. This codes for CASSLVAGGELFF.

The gene calls are TRBV3-1 (or the pseudogene TRBV3-2) and TRBJ2-1, with D unresolved. V dropped 5 bases and J dropped 6 bases, with 8 bases sitting between them. The CDR3 loop spans 12 amino acids. Per the germline V gene, CDR1 is LGHDT and CDR2 is YNNKEL (reference sequence). As DNA, the CDR3 is TGTGCCAGCAGCTTCAGTACCAATGAGCAGTTCTTC. This codes for CASSFSTNEQFF.

V and J are TRBV6-1 and TRBJ1-6, with D tentatively TRBD1 (5 bases). This CDR3 has 15 amino acids. Trimming shortened V by 0 bases and J by 8 bases, and 11 bases separated the two germline ends. The germline V gene has CDR1 MNHNS and CDR2 SASEGT. CDR3: CASSEAGRVDSPLHF. CDR3 DNA sequence: TGTGCCAGCAGTGAAGCGGGCAGGGTGGATTCACCCCTCCACTTT.

The genes are TRBV12-3 or TRBV12-4 and TRBJ2-7; 10 nucleotides match TRBD1. There are 13 residues in the CDR3. V lost 2 bases and J lost 6; bases outside the gene matches: 1. CDR3 nucleotide sequence: TGTGCCAGCAGTTTAAGGGACAGGGGCGAGCAGTACTTC. This codes for CASSLRDRGEQYF.

This clone was counted only a few times. Other DNA sequences within the sample encode an identical CDR3. The V gene is TRBV29-1, the J gene TRBJ1-1; 8 bases line up with TRBD1. Germline V gives CDR1 SQVTM, CDR2 ANQGSEA. The CDR3 loop spans 13 amino acids. Trimming took 7 bases from V and 2 from J; bases not matched to a gene: 6. The CDR3 DNA follows: TGCAGCGCATGGGACAGGCTAAACACTGAAGCTTTCTTT. Encoded protein: CSAWDRLNTEAFF.

This chain links TRBV3-1 (or the pseudogene TRBV3-2) with TRBJ2-7; 7 positions agree with TRBD1. V shed 7 bases and J 2 bases; nucleotides not matched to a gene: 8. The CDR3 is 14 amino acids. Germline V CDR1 and CDR2: LGHDT, YNNKEL (reference sequence). Here the CDR3 DNA reads TGTGCCAGCATCTCCACAGGGGCGCCCTACGAGCAGTACTTC. Its protein product is CASISTGAPYEQYF.

J is TRBJ2-5 and V is TRBV5-6, with a weak D call TRBD1 (5 bases). CDR1 and CDR2 from the germline V gene are SGHDT and YYEEEE. Trimming shortened V by 0 bases and J by 2 bases, and 11 bases separated the two germline ends. This CDR3 spans 15 amino acids. The chain's CDR3 is CASSLVWGAQETQYF. In DNA form, the CDR3 reads TGTGCCAGCAGCTTGGTATGGGGCGCGCAAGAGACCCAGTACTTC.

This clone occurred once. This rearrangement joins TRBV4-3 to TRBJ1-4, with 12 nucleotides matching TRBD1. Trimming cost V 1 base and J 3 bases; bases outside gene matches: 6. The CDR3 length is 18 residues. CDR1 LGHNA and CDR2 YSLEER come from the germline V gene. CDR3 sequence reads: CASSQAGTGGASNEKLFF. CDR3 sequence (DNA): TGCGCCAGCAGCCAAGCGGGGACAGGGGGCGCTTCTAATGAAAAACTGTTTTTT.

The CDR3 loop reads CAWSVRLAGYEQYF. In DNA, the CDR3 is TGTGCCTGGAGTGTGCGGCTAGCGGGCTACGAGCAGTACTTC. The chain joins TRBV30 to TRBJ2-7, with TRBD2 matching over 8 bases. The CDR3 spans 14 residues. The germline gives CDR1 GTSNPN, CDR2 SVGIG (reference sequence). J lost 3 bases, V lost 0 bases, and 4 bases had no gene match.

The chain recombines TRBV10-1 with TRBJ2-7; 8 bases are shared with TRBD2. CDR3 size: 14 residues. J lost 6 bases, V lost 0 bases, and 4 bases had no gene match. Germline V lookup: CDR1 WNHNN, CDR2 SYGVQD (reference sequence). The CDR3 DNA sequence: TGCGCCAGCAGTGAGTCTGCGGGAGGTTCCGAGCAGTACTTC. Its protein is CASSESAGGSEQYF.

For the CDR3, the DNA is TGTGCCAGCAGTTGGGGGAGGGAGGGCTCCTACGAGCAGTACTTC. Translated, it gives CASSWGREGSYEQYF. The gene calls are TRBV27 and TRBJ2-7, with 7 bases aligning to TRBD2. Germline V CDR1 and CDR2: MNHEY, SMNVEV (reference sequence). The CDR3 spans 15 residues. The junction had 6 bases not matched to a gene; V was cut back by 4 bases and J by 0 bases.

In this sample, this clone turned up a few times. The chain joins TRBV5-5 to TRBJ1-2, with a weak D call TRBD1 (6 bases). Germline CDR1 SGHKS, CDR2 YYEKEE (reference sequence). The V and J ends lost 6 bases and 6 bases respectively, with 15 bases between them. The CDR3 length is 13 residues. For the CDR3, the DNA is TGTGCCAGCACCCCCTTCGGGGGGCATGGCTACACCTTC. Translating it yields CASTPFGGHGYTF.

The chain recombines TRBV7-8 with TRBJ2-1, with D perhaps matching TRBD1 (5 bases). The CDR3 is 16 residues long. Trimming took 1 base from V and 6 from J, leaving 16 bases between them. From germline, CDR1 is SGHVS and CDR2 FQNEAQ. The CDR3 protein is CASSLEGRVIGNEQFF. DNA of the CDR3: TGTGCCAGCAGCTTAGAGGGCAGGGTGATAGGCAATGAGCAGTTCTTC.

In nucleotides, the CDR3 is TGTGCCAGCAGCCATAGGGGACAGGGCACTGAAGCTTTCTTT. This sequence encodes CASSHRGQGTEAFF. This sequence joins TRBV14 and TRBJ1-1, with 9 bases matching TRBD1. This CDR3 region has 14 residues. Germline CDR1 is SGHDN and CDR2 is FVKESK. J gave up 4 bases and V 3 bases, and 3 bases lay outside the gene matches.

A single count supports this clone. The V call is TRBV18, the J call TRBJ2-4; TRBD1 matches at 7 bases. CDR1 is KGHSH and CDR2 is LQKENI in the germline V gene. Trimming removed 3 bases from V and 7 bases from J; junction bases left unmatched: 3. This CDR3 region has 13 residues. The CDR3: CASSPTGTNIQYF. CDR3 nucleotide sequence: TGTGCCAGCTCACCGACAGGGACGAACATTCAGTACTTC.

The V and J genes are TRBV28 and TRBJ2-5, with D tentatively TRBD1 (5 bases). Germline V gene lookup returns CDR1 MDHEN and CDR2 SYDVKM. Trimming shortened V by 2 bases and J by 5 bases, and 15 bases separated the two germline ends. CDR3 length equals 15 residues. CDR3 nucleotide sequence: TGTGCCAGCAGTTTACCCGTAGGGGTCGGGGAGACCCAGTACTTC. The encoded protein is CASSLPVGVGETQYF.